A selection of T cell receptor beta chains follows, all from one sample in a study of beta chain features in type 1 diabetes. Method: immunoSEQ multiplex PCR; TCRdb's copy keeps in-frame clones and lacks some. The sample records about 660,000 clones, more than 13% being singletons. The specimen sequenced was naive CD4+ T cells from blood. The receptors originated from a man aged 18 to 35 with type 1 diabetes. Both conserved end residues are part of each CDR3. The order of the fields is clone size, J gene, V gene, D gene, CDR3 protein, CDR3 DNA. D genes are given only for firm matches. Size is stated for part of the rows, as once, few or many counts, or as a class when the clone is expanded.

>few|TRBJ1-4|TRBV27|NA
CASSPRVRATNEKLFF
TGTGCCAGCAGTCCCCGGGTGAGGGCAACTAATGAAAAACTGTTTTTT
>NA|TRBJ1-2|TRBV28|TRBD1
CASSPGQGGGYTF
TGTGCCAGCAGTCCCGGACAGGGGGGCGGCTACACCTTC
>NA|TRBJ2-7|TRBV4-2|NA
CASSQDLLYYEQYF
TGTGCCAGCAGCCAAGATCTCCTGTACTACGAGCAGTACTTC
>NA|TRBJ2-1|TRBV16|TRBD2
CASSLGLATDEQFF
TGTGCCAGCAGCCTGGGACTAGCTACGGATGAGCAGTTCTTC
>few|TRBJ1-1|TRBV2|TRBD1
CASSRDSLTEAFF
TGTGCCAGCAGCCGGGACAGTCTAACTGAAGCTTTCTTT
>NA|TRBJ2-5|TRBV6-1|NA
CAASTTGYRETQYF
TGTGCCGCGTCGACCACAGGGTACCGCGAGACCCAGTACTTC
>NA|TRBJ2-2|TRBV2|NA
CASSEENTGELFF
TGTGCCAGCAGTGAAGAGAACACCGGGGAGCTGTTTTTT
>few|TRBJ1-2|TRBV30|NA
CAWSPLLANYGYTF
TGTGCCTGGAGTCCCCTGCTAGCTAACTATGGCTACACCTTC
>few|TRBJ1-5|TRBV30|NA
CAWSGVGQPQHF
TGTGCCTGGAGTGGGGTGGGTCAGCCCCAGCATTTT
>NA|TRBJ2-2|TRBV1|NA
CTSSQDLLAGVDTGELFF
TGCACCAGCAGCCAGGATCTACTAGCGGGAGTAGACACCGGGGAGCTGTTTTTT
>few|TRBJ1-4|TRBV11-2|NA
CASSLDSRTDANEKLFF
TGTGCCAGCAGCTTAGATTCGAGGACCGATGCTAATGAAAAACTGTTTTTT
>few|TRBJ2-7|TRBV5-6|NA
CASSLDNSYEQYF
TGTGCCAGCAGCCTGGACAACTCCTACGAGCAGTACTTC
>NA|TRBJ2-4|TRBV6-5|NA
CASSYSGRDKNIQYF
TGTGCCAGCAGTTACTCGGGCAGGGATAAAAACATTCAGTACTTC
>few|TRBJ1-1|TRBV7-9|TRBD1
CASTDRETEAFF
TGTGCCAGCACGGACAGGGAGACTGAAGCTTTCTTT
>NA|TRBJ2-5|TRBV28|NA
CAAGGIETQYF
TGTGCCGCCGGGGGTATCGAGACCCAGTACTTC
>NA|TRBJ2-5|TRBV30|TRBD1
CAWRGQGAIETQYF
TGTGCCTGGAGGGGACAGGGGGCAATTGAGACCCAGTACTTC
>few|TRBJ2-2|TRBV7-2|NA
CASSPYTGELFF
TGTGCCAGCAGCCCGTACACCGGGGAGCTGTTTTTT
>few|TRBJ2-3|TRBV28|NA
CASSRPGTSTDTQYF
TGTGCCAGCAGCCGCCCCGGGACAAGCACAGATACGCAGTATTTT
>NA|TRBJ2-2|TRBV10-3|TRBD2
CAISESGTSGNTGELFF
TGTGCCATCAGTGAGTCGGGGACTAGCGGCAACACCGGGGAGCTGTTTTTT
>NA|TRBJ1-3|TRBV30|NA
CAWSNLLSSGNTIYF
TGTGCCTGGAGCAATCTTCTAAGCTCTGGAAACACCATATATTTT
>few|TRBJ2-1|TRBV30|NA
CAAGLTYNEQFF
TGTGCCGCCGGGCTTACCTACAATGAGCAGTTCTTC
>few|TRBJ1-2|TRBV15|NA
CATSRQGNGYTF
TGTGCCACCAGCAGACAGGGCAATGGCTACACCTTC
>NA|TRBJ2-4|TRBV30|TRBD2
CAWSSLAGQNIQYF
TGTGCCTGGAGTTCCCTAGCGGGCCAAAACATTCAGTACTTC
>few|TRBJ2-5|TRBV29-1|TRBD1
CSVFSGTGEETQYF
TGCAGCGTTTTTTCCGGGACAGGGGAAGAGACCCAGTACTTC
>NA|TRBJ1-3|TRBV30|NA
CAWSLRGPISGNTIYF
TGTGCCTGGAGTCTTCGGGGCCCGATCTCTGGAAACACCATATATTTT
>few|TRBJ2-2|TRBV6-5|NA
CASSPLGVTGELFF
TGTGCCAGCAGCCCCTTGGGGGTAACCGGGGAGCTGTTTTTT
>NA|TRBJ2-7|TRBV4-3|TRBD1
CASSQAEPGQGNEQYF
TGCGCCAGCAGCCAAGCGGAACCGGGACAGGGTAATGAGCAGTACTTC
>NA|TRBJ2-7|TRBV4-3|TRBD1
CASSHRTGDDEQYF
TGCGCCAGCAGCCACCGGACAGGGGACGACGAGCAGTACTTC
>NA|TRBJ2-7|TRBV2|NA
CASGEKGYEQYF
TGTGCCAGCGGAGAGAAGGGGTACGAGCAGTACTTC
>NA|TRBJ1-4|TRBV9|NA
CASSVATDATNEKLFF
TGTGCCAGCAGCGTAGCGACAGATGCAACTAATGAAAAACTGTTTTTT
>NA|TRBJ1-1|TRBV29-1|NA
CSVRNDRHSNANTEAFF
TGCAGCGTCCGTAACGACAGACACTCAAACGCAAACACTGAAGCTTTCTTT
>NA|TRBJ2-7|TRBV9|NA
CASSVGLGGMEQYF
TGTGCCAGCAGCGTCGGACTAGGGGGGATGGAGCAGTACTTC
>NA|TRBJ1-4|TRBV5-4|TRBD1
CASSPGQGTNEKLFF
TGTGCCAGCAGCCCCGGACAGGGCACTAATGAAAAACTGTTTTTT
>NA|TRBJ2-2|TRBV19|NA
CASRSTARNTGELFF
TGTGCCAGTCGATCGACAGCGAGGAACACCGGGGAGCTGTTTTTT
>NA|TRBJ2-2|TRBV6-5|TRBD2
CATREGVTGELFF
TGTGCCACCCGGGAGGGGGTCACCGGGGAGCTGTTTTTT
>NA|TRBJ1-1|TRBV9|NA
CASSGHGDTEAFF
TGTGCCAGCTCCGGCCATGGGGACACTGAAGCTTTCTTT
>NA|TRBJ2-7|TRBV7-2|NA
CASSLVGGLPPYEQYF
TGTGCCAGCAGCTTAGTTGGGGGCTTACCCCCCTACGAGCAGTACTTC
>NA|TRBJ2-3|TRBV30|NA
CAWTPGFYTDTQYF
TGTGCCTGGACTCCCGGGTTCTACACAGATACGCAGTATTTT
>few|TRBJ2-3|TRBV29-1|TRBD2
CSVEDRWTSGGGDTQYF
TGCAGCGTTGAAGATCGGTGGACTAGCGGAGGGGGGGATACGCAGTATTTT